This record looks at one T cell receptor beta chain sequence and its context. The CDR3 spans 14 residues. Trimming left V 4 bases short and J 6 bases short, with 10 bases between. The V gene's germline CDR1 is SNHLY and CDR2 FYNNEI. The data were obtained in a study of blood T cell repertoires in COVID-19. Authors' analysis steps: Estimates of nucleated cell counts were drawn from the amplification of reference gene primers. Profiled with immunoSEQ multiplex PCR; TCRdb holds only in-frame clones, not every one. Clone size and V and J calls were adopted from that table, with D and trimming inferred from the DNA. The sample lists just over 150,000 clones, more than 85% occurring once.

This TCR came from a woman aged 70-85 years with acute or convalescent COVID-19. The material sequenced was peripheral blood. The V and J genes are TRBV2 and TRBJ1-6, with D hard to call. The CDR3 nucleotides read TGTGCCAGCAGTGTGTTTCCCTCTAATTCACCCCTCCACTTT. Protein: CASSVFPSNSPLHF.